Below, 23 T cell receptor beta chains from the same sample are listed, as sequenced in a study of breast tumors, draining lymph nodes, adjacent tissues. The lymph nodes were axillary draining lymph nodes from breast cancer patients. Using its own MiXCR run on the multiplex PCR reads, TCRdb lists one record per CDR3 protein. The profile shows over 100,000 distinct CDR3 sequences, about a fifth of them singletons. The sequenced sample was axillary lymph node tissue. The receptor source for this set is a female donor with breast cancer. Some clones in this sample may be carry-over from other donors' samples.

Ten or more counts support this clonotype. The rearrangement uses TRBV12-5 and TRBJ2-2; no clear D gene. Germline values: CDR1 LGHNT, CDR2 FRNRAP. The CDR3 contains 12 residues. V was shortened by 2 bases and J by 7 bases, with 5 bases between the two germline ends. The CDR3 DNA reads TGTGCTAGTGGTTTGCAGGTCGGGGAGCTGTTTTTT. It yields the protein CASGLQVGELFF.

This clonotype was counted ten times or more. The chain employs TRBV27 and TRBJ1-2, with 10 bases fitting TRBD1. CDR1 is MNHEY, CDR2 SMNVEV, per germline (reference sequence). The CDR3 has 15 amino acids. With V trimmed by 6 bases and J by 2 bases, 6 bases remained unmatched. The chain's CDR3 is CASSRPGQGNYGYTF. CDR3 DNA sequence: TGTGCCAGCAGCCGACCGGGACAGGGGAACTATGGCTACACCTTC.

With respect to this clonotype: Being one base from a much bigger clone, this may be a read error. The rearrangement links TRBV4-2 to TRBJ2-3; TRBD1 agrees at 12 bases. This CDR3 is built from 17 residues. The germline V gene has CDR1 LGHNA and CDR2 YNFKEQ. The CDR3 sequence: CASSQVQKGQGADAQYF. In DNA form, the CDR3 reads TGTGCCAGCAGCCAAGTGCAAAAGGGACAGGGGGCAGATGCGCAGTATTTT.

This clonotype appeared many times. The chain carries TRBV20-1 and TRBJ2-7; TRBD1 agrees at 11 bases. The junction had 7 bases not matched to a gene; V was cut back by 5 bases and J by 1 base. CDR3 length equals 15 residues. Per the germline V gene, CDR1 is DFQATT and CDR2 is SNEGSKA (reference sequence). This CDR3 is CSAAPGTGGSYEQYF. The CDR3 DNA follows: TGCAGTGCTGCACCGGGGACAGGGGGGTCCTACGAGCAGTACTTC.

Turning to this clonotype: Just one base apart from a much larger clone, this may be a read error. The CDR3 spells CASSLTGSVGQKLFF. The CDR3 nucleotides are TGTGCCAGCTCCCTTACCGGGAGTGTCGGACAAAAACTGTTTTTT. V usage is TRBV6-1 and J usage is TRBJ1-4; D remains ambiguous. V lost 8 bases to trimming and J lost 9 bases, with 22 bases between them. Germline CDR1 and CDR2: MNHNS and SASEGT. The CDR3 extends over 15 amino acids.

Details on this clonotype: This may come from a read error, since a much larger clone is one base off. The V gene is TRBV30, the J gene TRBJ2-7; 7 bases agree with TRBD2. Germline lookup yields CDR1 GTSNPN and CDR2 SVGIG (reference sequence). CDR3 length: 16 amino acids. Germline trimming cut 2 bases from V and 3 bases from J; bases unmatched to any gene: 13. The CDR3 DNA sequence: TGTGCCTGGAGTTATTTAACCGGGACTAAAAGCTACGAGCAGTACTTC. It specifies CAWSYLTGTKSYEQYF.

As regards this clonotype: Its ends do not fully match the called genes, so a read error is possible. The chain combines TRBV5-4 with TRBJ1-3; 7 bases match TRBD1. Germline assignment: CDR1 SGHNT and CDR2 YYREEE (reference sequence). CDR3 length: 17 amino acids. The DNA for the CDR3 is TGTGCCAGCAGCTCGGGTGCTGGGACAGCCTCTGGAAACTCCATATATTTT. Translation gives CASSSGAGTASGNSIYF. Full variable domain (rest looked up from reference TRBV5-4 and TRBJ1-3): ETGVTQSPTHLIKTRGQQVTLRCSSQSGHNTVSWYQQALGQGPQFIFQYYREEENGRGNFPPRFSGLQFPNYSSELNVNALELDDSALYLCASSSGAGTASGNSIYFGEGSWLTVV.

This clonotype appeared many times. The gene calls are TRBV2 and TRBJ1-4; unclear D gene. CDR1 is SNHLY and CDR2 is FYNNEI in the germline V gene. The CDR3 sequence is 14 residues long. The ends were cut back, 7 bases at V and 2 bases at J, with 11 bases in the middle. The CDR3 DNA reads as TGTGCCAGCACACTGTTGGGGACTAATGAAAAACTGTTTTTT. It is translated as CASTLLGTNEKLFF. The whole variable domain, filled in from reference TRBV2 and TRBJ1-4, reads EPEVTQTPSHQVTQMGQEVILRCVPISNHLYFYWYRQILGQKVEFLVSFYNNEISEKSEIFDDQFSVERPDGSNFTLKIRSTKLEDSAMYFCASTLLGTNEKLFFGSGTQLSVL.

J is TRBJ2-5 and V is TRBV6-2 or TRBV6-3; no firm D call. The germline gives CDR1 MNHEY, CDR2 SVGEGT. CDR3 size: 12 residues. V lost 5 bases to trimming and J lost 3 bases, with 7 bases between them. This CDR3 reads CASSTSKETQYF. In nucleotides, the CDR3 is TGTGCCAGCAGTACATCCAAAGAGACCCAGTACTTC.

The table lists this clonotype with many counts. The V gene is TRBV19, the J gene TRBJ2-2; D may be TRBD2 (6 bases). Looked up from germline, CDR1 is LNHDA and CDR2 is SQIVND (reference sequence). The CDR3 covers 15 residues. V gave up 3 bases and J gave up 2 bases, with 10 bases separating them. The CDR3 loop is CASSIRGSNTGELFF. The DNA for the CDR3 is TGTGCCAGTAGTATTCGGGGGTCTAACACCGGGGAGCTGTTTTTT.

This clonotype was recorded many times. The gene calls are TRBV11-2 and TRBJ2-7; 8 positions agree with TRBD2. Germline loops: CDR1 SGHAT, CDR2 FQNNGV. CDR3 length: 15 amino acids. V shed 6 bases and J 7 bases; nucleotides not matched to a gene: 14. The CDR3 sequence: CASRQSGLGGREQYF. CDR3 DNA sequence: TGTGCCAGCAGACAATCGGGACTAGGGGGAAGAGAGCAGTACTTC.

This clonotype was counted ten times or more. The chain uses TRBV3-1 and TRBJ2-7; possibly TRBD1 or TRBD2 for D (6 bases each). Deletions cut 2 bases from V and 5 bases from J, with 16 bases between. In germline, CDR1 is LGHDT, CDR2 YNNKEL (reference sequence). The CDR3 is 15 residues long. The CDR3 DNA sequence: TGTGCCAGCAGCCAACCGGAAAGGGGGAGGAACGAGCAGTACTTC. This sequence encodes CASSQPERGRNEQYF.

A note on this clonotype: A much larger clone lies a single base off, so this may be a read error. V gene TRBV2 combines with J gene TRBJ2-7, with a weak D call TRBD2 (5 bases). Germline V gene data show CDR1 as SNHLY and CDR2 as FYNNEI. The CDR3 is 14 amino acids. V was cut by 7 bases and J by 2 bases, with 15 bases left in between. The DNA of the CDR3 is TGTGCCAGCACCTCTAGCAGGAGGACCTACGAGCAGTACTTC. Its translation: CASTSSRRTYEQYF.

This clonotype was recorded at least ten times. V is TRBV5-1 and J is TRBJ2-7, with D tentatively TRBD2 (5 bases). The V gene lost 1 base and the J gene lost 7 bases, with 15 bases spanning the gap. The length of the CDR3 is 14 residues. Germline V gives CDR1 SGHRS, CDR2 YFSETQ. CDR3 region: CASSLIRRTGEQYF. The CDR3 coding sequence is TGCGCCAGCAGCTTGATCCGCCGGACGGGGGAGCAGTACTTC.

This clonotype was picked up many times. The chain recombines TRBV19 with TRBJ2-2; 7 bases map to TRBD1. V dropped 3 bases and J dropped 2; count of bases not matched to a gene: 6. In germline, CDR1 is LNHDA, CDR2 SQIVND (reference sequence). CDR3 size: 16 residues. Written as DNA, the CDR3 is TGTGCCAGTAGTATCGGCAGGGGGATCAACACCGGGGAGCTGTTTTTT. Its protein is CASSIGRGINTGELFF.

This clonotype has a handful of counts. V usage is TRBV28 and J usage is TRBJ1-6, with a tentative D call TRBD1 (5 bases). V was pared by 4 bases and J by 1 base, with 11 bases between. Germline CDR1 and CDR2: MDHEN and SYDVKM. The CDR3 extends over 16 amino acids. This CDR3 is CASSSLRVSYNSPLHF. DNA of the CDR3: TGTGCCAGCAGTTCCCTCAGGGTTTCCTATAATTCACCCCTCCACTTT.

This clonotype showed up many times. This chain connects TRBV29-1 to TRBJ2-1; a possible D gene is TRBD2 (5 bases). Per the germline V gene, CDR1 is SQVTM and CDR2 is ANQGSEA. The CDR3 has 12 amino acids. V was shortened by 4 bases and J by 7 bases, with 11 bases between the two germline ends. CDR3 sequence reads: CSVVVAKNEQFF. The CDR3 coding sequence is TGCAGCGTTGTGGTAGCGAAGAATGAGCAGTTCTTC.

Many counts were recorded for this clonotype. This chain links TRBV5-8 with TRBJ2-7; a possible D gene is TRBD1 (5 bases). The germline CDR1 and CDR2 sequences are SGHTS and YDEGEE. V lost 0 bases and J lost 2, with 15 bases in between. The CDR3 is made up of 16 amino acids. This chain's CDR3 is CASSLAQQAKTYEQYF. CDR3 coding DNA: TGTGCCAGCAGCTTGGCCCAACAGGCCAAAACCTACGAGCAGTACTTC.

This clonotype was counted many times. This chain joins TRBV11-3 and TRBJ2-7; tentatively, D is TRBD2 (6 bases). CDR3 length: 14 residues. CDR1 is SGHNT and CDR2 is YENEEA in the germline V gene. V was pared by 8 bases and J by 0 bases, with 14 bases between. CDR3 in amino acids: CASQAGPSSYEQYF. The CDR3 DNA sequence: TGTGCCAGCCAGGCGGGGCCTAGCTCCTACGAGCAGTACTTC. Together with reference TRBV11-3 and TRBJ2-7, the CDR3 gives the full variable domain: EAGVVQSPRYKIIEKKQPVAFWCNPISGHNTLYWYLQNLGQGPELLIRYENEEAVDDSQLPKDRFSAERLKGVDSTLKIQPAELGDSAVYLCASQAGPSSYEQYFGPGTRLTVT.

This clonotype was picked up many times. J is TRBJ2-1 and V is TRBV20-1; D not certain. The CDR3 is 14 residues long. Germline V gives CDR1 DFQATT, CDR2 SNEGSKA (reference sequence). Trimming took off 2 bases at V and 5 bases at J, with 13 bases between the two ends. The CDR3 DNA is TGCAGTGCTAGACTCGCCGCGGCTAACAATGAGCAGTTCTTC. Translated: CSARLAAANNEQFF.

This clonotype has at least ten counts. The chain employs TRBV4-3 and TRBJ2-1; tentative D call: TRBD2 (6 bases). CDR1 and CDR2 (germline): LGHNA, YSLEER. The V end was cut by 0 bases, the J end by 4 bases, with 10 bases between. The CDR3 extends over 15 amino acids. The CDR3 sequence is CASSQELGTYNEQFF. CDR3 nucleotide sequence: TGCGCCAGCAGCCAAGAGCTCGGGACTTACAATGAGCAGTTCTTC.

This clonotype is a singleton in its sample. The chain joins TRBV2 to TRBJ2-7; D might be TRBD2 (11 bases). This CDR3 is 20 amino acids long. The V end was cut by 6 bases, the J end by 1 base, with 31 bases between. Germline V gene lookup returns CDR1 SNHLY and CDR2 FYNNEI. The DNA of the CDR3 is TGTGCCAGCAGCCAGGGACAGGGGAAGAGTAGCGGGAGGGCTTCCTACGAGCAGTACTTC. It translates to CASSQGQGKSSGRASYEQYF.

Points on this clonotype: With a much larger clone just one base away, this may be a read error. The chain carries TRBV29-1 and TRBJ1-4; TRBD1 matches 9 bases. Germline lookup yields CDR1 SQVTM and CDR2 ANQGSEA. The CDR3 runs 12 residues. The CDR3 reads CSVGDRADKPFF. CDR3 nucleotide sequence: TGCAGCGTTGGGGACAGGGCAGATAAACCGTTTTTT.